Listed below are T cell receptor beta chains from one sample, sequenced in a study of cytomegalovirus exposure and HLA in healthy donors. Assay used: immunoSEQ multiplex PCR; TCRdb lists only in-frame clones, some missing. The sample has fewer than 150,000 clones; more than 85% are singletons. Material: PBMCs. These receptors all stem from a man aged 18 to 29 in good health and CMV-seropositive. The CDR3 runs from the conserved cysteine through the conserved F or W. D genes are given only for firm matches. A clone size is listed for some rows: how often the clone was seen (once, few, many), or a class if it is expanded.

cdr3_nt: TGTGCCAGCAGCTTAGTTGGTACCACGGGGTTTACAGATACGCAGTATTTT
cdr3_aa: CASSLVGTTGFTDTQYF
cdr3_length: 17
j_call: TRBJ2-3
d_call: -
clone_size: once
v_call: TRBV7-8

cdr3_nt: TGTGCCAGCAGTTTATACGGGGTAGGCGAGCAGTTCTTC
cdr3_aa: CASSLYGVGEQFF
cdr3_length: 13
j_call: TRBJ2-1
d_call: -
clone_size: -
v_call: TRBV27

cdr3_nt: TGTGCCAGCAGTTATGGGACAGGGGGCTCTGAAGCTTTCTTT
cdr3_aa: CASSYGTGGSEAFF
cdr3_length: 14
j_call: TRBJ1-1
d_call: TRBD1
clone_size: -
v_call: TRBV6-5

cdr3_nt: TGTGCCAGCGGGACTAGCGGGATAAATGAGCAGTTCTTC
cdr3_aa: CASGTSGINEQFF
cdr3_length: 13
j_call: TRBJ2-1
d_call: TRBD2
clone_size: -
v_call: TRBV7-3

cdr3_nt: TGTGCCAGCAGCTTTGGGGCCAGTCGGGTCTATGGCTACACCTTC
cdr3_aa: CASSFGASRVYGYTF
cdr3_length: 15
j_call: TRBJ1-2
d_call: -
clone_size: -
v_call: TRBV7-9

cdr3_nt: TGTGCCAGCAGCTTGCGGGAGGGTAACAATGAGCAGTTCTTC
cdr3_aa: CASSLREGNNEQFF
cdr3_length: 14
j_call: TRBJ2-1
d_call: TRBD2
clone_size: once
v_call: TRBV11-1

cdr3_nt: TGTGCCAGCAGCTTAGAACCCCGACAGGGCTCCTACGAGCAGTACTTC
cdr3_aa: CASSLEPRQGSYEQYF
cdr3_length: 16
j_call: TRBJ2-7
d_call: TRBD1
clone_size: -
v_call: TRBV11-2

cdr3_nt: TGTGCCAGCAGCTTGGGACAGGGTCTTGTTGGGTATGGCTACACCTTC
cdr3_aa: CASSLGQGLVGYGYTF
cdr3_length: 16
j_call: TRBJ1-2
d_call: TRBD1
clone_size: -
v_call: TRBV5-6

cdr3_nt: TGTGCCAGCAGTTACAATAGGGGGGAGCAGTACTTC
cdr3_aa: CASSYNRGEQYF
cdr3_length: 12
j_call: TRBJ2-7
d_call: -
clone_size: -
v_call: TRBV6-5

cdr3_nt: TGTGCCAGCAGCGATCGGCAGCTCGGGACCGGGGAGCTGTTTTTT
cdr3_aa: CASSDRQLGTGELFF
cdr3_length: 15
j_call: TRBJ2-2
d_call: -
clone_size: once
v_call: TRBV7-9

cdr3_nt: TGTGCCAGCAGCAACTTAGCGAGACCCTACGAGCAGTACTTC
cdr3_aa: CASSNLARPYEQYF
cdr3_length: 14
j_call: TRBJ2-7
d_call: -
clone_size: -
v_call: TRBV11-2

cdr3_nt: TGTGCCAGCAGCGTCGGAACGGAGATCCAAGAGACCCAGTACTTC
cdr3_aa: CASSVGTEIQETQYF
cdr3_length: 15
j_call: TRBJ2-5
d_call: -
clone_size: -
v_call: TRBV9

cdr3_nt: TGTGCCAGCAGTTGGACTAGCGGGTACGAGCAGTACTTC
cdr3_aa: CASSWTSGYEQYF
cdr3_length: 13
j_call: TRBJ2-7
d_call: TRBD2
clone_size: -
v_call: TRBV6-6

cdr3_nt: TGCAGCGTTGGTGACAGGGGGCGGCAAGCTTTCTTT
cdr3_aa: CSVGDRGRQAFF
cdr3_length: 12
j_call: TRBJ1-1
d_call: TRBD1
clone_size: -
v_call: TRBV29-1

cdr3_nt: TGCGCCAGCAGTGAGTCATGGAGTTATCAGCCCCAGCATTTT
cdr3_aa: CASSESWSYQPQHF
cdr3_length: 14
j_call: TRBJ1-5
d_call: -
clone_size: -
v_call: TRBV10-2

cdr3_nt: TGTGCCAGCAGCGGGAACACACCGGGACAGGGACAGACCCAGTACTTC
cdr3_aa: CASSGNTPGQGQTQYF
cdr3_length: 16
j_call: TRBJ2-5
d_call: TRBD1
clone_size: -
v_call: TRBV9

cdr3_nt: TGTGCCAGTAGTCCAAAGACACAGGGATGGAAAAAACTGTTTTTT
cdr3_aa: CASSPKTQGWKKLFF
cdr3_length: 15
j_call: TRBJ1-4
d_call: -
clone_size: -
v_call: TRBV19

cdr3_nt: TGTGCCAGCTCTAACAGGGCAAAAGCTAACTATGGCTACACCTTC
cdr3_aa: CASSNRAKANYGYTF
cdr3_length: 15
j_call: TRBJ1-2
d_call: -
clone_size: once
v_call: TRBV6-5

cdr3_nt: TGTGCCAGCAGCGTAGGGGGGACAGAAAACATTCAGTACTTC
cdr3_aa: CASSVGGTENIQYF
cdr3_length: 14
j_call: TRBJ2-4
d_call: TRBD1
clone_size: -
v_call: TRBV9

cdr3_nt: TGCGCCAGCAGCCAAGGAGGGCTAGCGGGGTCCACCGGGGAGCTGTTTTTT
cdr3_aa: CASSQGGLAGSTGELFF
cdr3_length: 17
j_call: TRBJ2-2
d_call: TRBD2
clone_size: -
v_call: TRBV4-1

cdr3_nt: TGCGCCAGCAGCTTGTCAGGGATTGGGTCACCCCTCCACTTT
cdr3_aa: CASSLSGIGSPLHF
cdr3_length: 14
j_call: TRBJ1-6
d_call: -
clone_size: few
v_call: TRBV5-1

cdr3_nt: TGTGCCAGCAGTTTATCGGCAGGGGATGCGCGTGGCTACACCTTC
cdr3_aa: CASSLSAGDARGYTF
cdr3_length: 15
j_call: TRBJ1-2
d_call: -
clone_size: -
v_call: TRBV27

cdr3_nt: TGTGCCTGGAGCTACCCACATCAGCCCCAGCATTTT
cdr3_aa: CAWSYPHQPQHF
cdr3_length: 12
j_call: TRBJ1-5
d_call: -
clone_size: once
v_call: TRBV30

cdr3_nt: TGTGCCAGCAGTGAAGGTCTCGGCGGGGGGTCTGAGACCCAGTACTTC
cdr3_aa: CASSEGLGGGSETQYF
cdr3_length: 16
j_call: TRBJ2-5
d_call: TRBD2
clone_size: -
v_call: TRBV6-1

cdr3_nt: TGTGCCAGTAGCCCATGGGTACCGAGGAGCAATCAGCCCCAGCATTTT
cdr3_aa: CASSPWVPRSNQPQHF
cdr3_length: 16
j_call: TRBJ1-5
d_call: -
clone_size: -
v_call: TRBV2

cdr3_nt: TGTGCCAGCAGTTACGATACTAGCGGGAGTTCCTACGAGCAGTACTTC
cdr3_aa: CASSYDTSGSSYEQYF
cdr3_length: 16
j_call: TRBJ2-7
d_call: TRBD2
clone_size: -
v_call: TRBV6-5

cdr3_nt: TGTGCCAGCAGCCCGGGTCAGGAGCAGTACTTC
cdr3_aa: CASSPGQEQYF
cdr3_length: 11
j_call: TRBJ2-7
d_call: -
clone_size: -
v_call: TRBV7-6

cdr3_nt: TGTGCCAGCAGCCCCTGGGGCAGGGGCTACGAGCAGTACTTC
cdr3_aa: CASSPWGRGYEQYF
cdr3_length: 14
j_call: TRBJ2-7
d_call: -
clone_size: once
v_call: TRBV7-9

cdr3_nt: TGTGCCACCAGCAGAGATAAGTCGACTAGCGGGACGTTGGACTTC
cdr3_aa: CATSRDKSTSGTLDF
cdr3_length: 15
j_call: TRBJ2-5
d_call: TRBD2
clone_size: few
v_call: TRBV15

cdr3_nt: TGTGCCAGTAGTCGGTGGACAGACAACACTGAAGCTTTCTTT
cdr3_aa: CASSRWTDNTEAFF
cdr3_length: 14
j_call: TRBJ1-1
d_call: -
clone_size: -
v_call: TRBV19

cdr3_nt: TGTGCCAGCAGCGTAGGGCGGGTTGCCTACGAGCAGTACTTC
cdr3_aa: CASSVGRVAYEQYF
cdr3_length: 14
j_call: TRBJ2-7
d_call: -
clone_size: -
v_call: TRBV9

cdr3_nt: TGTGCCAGCAGCCCGATAGGGGGTCGAGAGACCCAGTACTTC
cdr3_aa: CASSPIGGRETQYF
cdr3_length: 14
j_call: TRBJ2-5
d_call: -
clone_size: -
v_call: TRBV5-4

cdr3_nt: TGTGCCAGCAGTGAAGTTAGCGGGGGCTACAATGAGCAGTTCTTC
cdr3_aa: CASSEVSGGYNEQFF
cdr3_length: 15
j_call: TRBJ2-1
d_call: TRBD2
clone_size: -
v_call: TRBV2

cdr3_nt: TGTGCCAGTAGTCCTCCAGGTGCGTCTAATGGCTACACCTTC
cdr3_aa: CASSPPGASNGYTF
cdr3_length: 14
j_call: TRBJ1-2
d_call: -
clone_size: -
v_call: TRBV19

cdr3_nt: TGTGCCAGCGCAGAAATGGGGGCGGGCTCCTACAATGAGCAGTTCTTC
cdr3_aa: CASAEMGAGSYNEQFF
cdr3_length: 16
j_call: TRBJ2-1
d_call: -
clone_size: -
v_call: TRBV7-6

cdr3_nt: TGTGCCAGCAGGCCTCGGTCGGCCGGGGAGCTGTTTTTT
cdr3_aa: CASRPRSAGELFF
cdr3_length: 13
j_call: TRBJ2-2
d_call: -
clone_size: -
v_call: TRBV5-6

cdr3_nt: TGTGCCAGCAGCCGGACTTCTAATGAGCAGTTCTTC
cdr3_aa: CASSRTSNEQFF
cdr3_length: 12
j_call: TRBJ2-1
d_call: -
clone_size: -
v_call: TRBV7-9

cdr3_nt: TGCGCCAGCAGCTTGGAATGGGGGCTAGCGGGAAATGAGCAGTTCTTC
cdr3_aa: CASSLEWGLAGNEQFF
cdr3_length: 16
j_call: TRBJ2-1
d_call: TRBD2
clone_size: -
v_call: TRBV5-1